The rows below give T cell receptor beta chains drawn from one sample of a study of blood T cell repertoires in COVID-19. Generated by immunoSEQ multiplex PCR, the TCRdb table keeps only in-frame clones and is missing some. The sample contains about 310,000 clones, 87% of which appear only once. Sequenced sample: peripheral blood. The receptors were gathered from a man between 18 and 35 years old with active or convalescent COVID-19. Both conserved end residues are part of each CDR3.

J | V | CDR3
TRBJ2-2 | TRBV7-2 | CASSLASSYTGELFF
TRBJ2-3 | TRBV6-2/TRBV6-3 | CASSYKALTRTTDTQYF
TRBJ2-7 | TRBV15 | CATSTRTGRIHEQYF
TRBJ2-7 | TRBV5-1 | CASSLTEFYEQYF
TRBJ1-6 | TRBV27 | CASSPPRSSYNSPLHF
TRBJ1-1 | TRBV7-8 | CASSFLGGQMNTEAFF
TRBJ2-2 | TRBV10-2 | CASRRLAGGNTGELFF
TRBJ1-5 | TRBV5-5 | CASSLGSRGSNQPQHF
TRBJ1-1 | TRBV6-5 | CACATGTGGDTEAFF
TRBJ1-2 | TRBV18 | CASSPPPGGYGYTF
TRBJ2-5 | TRBV7-9 | CASSSPGTEETQYF
TRBJ2-5 | TRBV10-3 | CAISEFARPETQYF
TRBJ1-4 | TRBV3-1/TRBV3-2 | CASSPSAGISEKLFF
TRBJ1-5 | TRBV4-3 | CASSQGTGGHQPQHF
TRBJ2-7 | TRBV7-8 | CASSLTSYEQYF
TRBJ2-3 | TRBV18 | CASSPGRTTDTQYF
TRBJ2-3 | TRBV6-2/TRBV6-3 | CASSPRQRLSTDTQYF
TRBJ1-5 | TRBV19 | CASKFGGQPQHF
TRBJ2-1 | TRBV5-5 | CASSSARGTSGYNEQFF
TRBJ2-1 | TRBV11-3 | CASSLDYYNEQFF
TRBJ2-3 | TRBV7-6 | CASSLRGSGEVDTQYF
TRBJ2-1 | TRBV2 | CASSEFQGAYNEQFF
TRBJ2-1 | TRBV4-1 | CASSPRDTDYNEQFF
TRBJ2-4 | TRBV5-5 | CASSLEGLAKNIQYF
TRBJ1-1 | TRBV29-1 | CSAGSGGLALMNTEAFF
TRBJ2-3 | TRBV6-1 | CASCVLAGGISDTQYF
TRBJ2-2 | TRBV27 | CASSLFPGHNGELFF